This TCR beta chain is drawn from a study of T cells in Graves' hyperthyroidism and ophthalmopathy. Study-wide results and limits: The blood repertoire included most of the expanded thyroid clonotypes above 0.001. Ophthalmopathy onset followed model prediction by a median roughly 6.5 months.

Under 3 months was the duration of disease in ophthalmopathy patients, who also had a Clinical Activity Score of at least 3 and a NOSPECS grade of at least 4. More than 9.5 ml fresh peripheral blood yielded the PBMCs. The investigators amplified TCR beta CDR3 regions from RNA transcripts. The TCR CDR3 was amplified in a first-round RT-PCR using the HTBI primer set. MiXCR was run by TCRdb on the multiplex PCR reads, yielding one entry per CDR3 protein. Altogether 600,000 or so distinct CDR3 sequences are present, 14% being singletons, with the ten largest covering more than 6%. This clonotype was picked up a small number of times. The antigen is undetermined. The CDR3 spans 13 residues. Trimming removed 0 bases at V and 6 bases at J, with 10 bases between. The germline CDR1 and CDR2 sequences are DFQATT and SNEGSKA (reference sequence).

The chain links TRBV20-1 to TRBJ2-3, with no clear D. Sequenced input: blood. The TCR originated in a woman aged 18-29 years with Graves' ophthalmopathy. This CDR3 is CSARERLSDTQYF. For the CDR3, the DNA is TGCAGTGCTAGAGAGCGGCTCAGTGATACGCAGTATTTT.